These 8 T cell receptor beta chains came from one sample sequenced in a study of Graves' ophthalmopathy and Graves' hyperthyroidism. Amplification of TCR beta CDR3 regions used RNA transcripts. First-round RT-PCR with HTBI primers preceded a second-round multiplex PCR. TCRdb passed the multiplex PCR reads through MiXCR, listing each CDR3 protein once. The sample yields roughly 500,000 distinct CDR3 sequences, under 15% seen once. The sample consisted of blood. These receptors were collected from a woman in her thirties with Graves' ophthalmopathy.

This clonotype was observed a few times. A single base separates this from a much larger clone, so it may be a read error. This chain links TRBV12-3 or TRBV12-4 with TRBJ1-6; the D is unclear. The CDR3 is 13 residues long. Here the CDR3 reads CASSLMGNSHLHF. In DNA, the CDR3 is TGTGCCAGCAGTTTAATGGGTAATTCACACCTCCACTTT.

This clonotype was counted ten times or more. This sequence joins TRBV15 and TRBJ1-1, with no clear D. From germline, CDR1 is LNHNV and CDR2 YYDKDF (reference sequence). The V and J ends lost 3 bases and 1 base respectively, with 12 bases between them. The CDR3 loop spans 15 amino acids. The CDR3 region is CATSSPYMRNTEAFF. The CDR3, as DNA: TGTGCCACCAGCAGCCCGTATATGCGGAACACTGAAGCTTTCTTT.

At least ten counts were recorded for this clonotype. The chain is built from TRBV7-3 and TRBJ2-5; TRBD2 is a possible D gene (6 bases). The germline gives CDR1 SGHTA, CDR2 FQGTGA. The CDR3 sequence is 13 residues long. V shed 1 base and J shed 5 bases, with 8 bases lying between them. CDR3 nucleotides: TGTGCCAGCAGCTTAATGGGGGGTGAGACCCAGTACTTC. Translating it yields CASSLMGGETQYF.

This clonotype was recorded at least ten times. Here the CDR3 DNA reads TGCGCCAGCAGCCTGACAGGGGATTATACTGAAGCTTTCTTT. Amino acid sequence: CASSLTGDYTEAFF. This chain connects TRBV5-1 to TRBJ1-1; 8 bases map to TRBD1. With 4 bases clipped from V and 5 bases from J, the junction kept 7 bases outside the gene matches. The germline CDR1 and CDR2 sequences are SGHRS and YFSETQ. This CDR3 is 14 amino acids long.

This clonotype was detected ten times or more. The CDR3 reads CASSDRRNTGELFF. The CDR3, as DNA: TGTGCCAGCAGTGACAGGAGAAACACCGGGGAGCTGTTTTTT. The rearrangement links TRBV6-1 to TRBJ2-2; D unclear. This CDR3 spans 14 amino acids. Germline V gives CDR1 MNHNS, CDR2 SASEGT. V dropped 3 bases and J dropped 2 bases, with 7 bases sitting between them.

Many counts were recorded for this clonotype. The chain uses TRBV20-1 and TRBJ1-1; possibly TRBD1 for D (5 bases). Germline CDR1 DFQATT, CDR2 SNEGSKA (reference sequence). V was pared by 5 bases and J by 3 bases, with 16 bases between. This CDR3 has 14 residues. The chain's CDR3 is CSADNTGMDTEAFF. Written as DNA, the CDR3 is TGCAGTGCTGACAATACAGGAATGGACACTGAAGCTTTCTTT.

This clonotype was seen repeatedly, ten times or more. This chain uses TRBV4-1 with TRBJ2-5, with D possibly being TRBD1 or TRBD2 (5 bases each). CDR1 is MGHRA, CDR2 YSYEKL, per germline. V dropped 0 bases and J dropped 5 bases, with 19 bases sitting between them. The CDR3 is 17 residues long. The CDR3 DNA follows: TGCGCCAGCAGCCAAGACCCCGTAACTAGGGCAGGGGAGACCCAGTACTTC. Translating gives CASSQDPVTRAGETQYF.

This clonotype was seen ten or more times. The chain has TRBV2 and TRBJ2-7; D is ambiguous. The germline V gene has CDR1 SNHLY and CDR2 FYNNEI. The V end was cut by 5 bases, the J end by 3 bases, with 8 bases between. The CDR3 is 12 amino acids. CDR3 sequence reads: CASSTPRYEQYF. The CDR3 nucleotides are TGTGCCAGCAGTACCCCCCGCTACGAGCAGTACTTC.